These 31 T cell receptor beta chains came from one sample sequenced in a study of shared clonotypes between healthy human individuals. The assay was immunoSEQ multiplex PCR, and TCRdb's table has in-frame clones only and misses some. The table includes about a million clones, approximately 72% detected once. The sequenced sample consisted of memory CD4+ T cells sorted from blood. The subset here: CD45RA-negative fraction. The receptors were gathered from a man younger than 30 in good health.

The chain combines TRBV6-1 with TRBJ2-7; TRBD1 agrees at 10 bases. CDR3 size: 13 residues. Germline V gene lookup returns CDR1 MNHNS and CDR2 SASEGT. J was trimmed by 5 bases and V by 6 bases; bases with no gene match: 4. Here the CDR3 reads CASRRQGANEQYF. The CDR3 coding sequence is TGTGCCAGCAGGCGACAGGGGGCCAACGAGCAGTACTTC.

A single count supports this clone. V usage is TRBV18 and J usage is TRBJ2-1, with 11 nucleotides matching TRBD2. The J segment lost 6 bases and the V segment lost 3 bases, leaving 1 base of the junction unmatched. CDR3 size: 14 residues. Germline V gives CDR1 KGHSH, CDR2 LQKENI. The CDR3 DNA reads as TGTGCCAGCTCACCTAGCGGGAGGGCCAATGAGCAGTTCTTC. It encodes CASSPSGRANEQFF.

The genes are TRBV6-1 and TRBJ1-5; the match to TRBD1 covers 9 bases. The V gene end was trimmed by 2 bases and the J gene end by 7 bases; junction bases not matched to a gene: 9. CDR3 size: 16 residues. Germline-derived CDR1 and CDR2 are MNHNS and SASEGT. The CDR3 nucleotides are TGTGCCAGCAGTGAACTGGGACAGGGAGCGGGGCAGCCCCAGCATTTT. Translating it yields CASSELGQGAGQPQHF.

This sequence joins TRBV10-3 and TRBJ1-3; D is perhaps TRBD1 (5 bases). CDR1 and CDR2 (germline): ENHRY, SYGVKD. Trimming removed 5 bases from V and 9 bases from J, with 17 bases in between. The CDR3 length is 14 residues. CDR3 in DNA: TGTGCCATCAGTCGTCCAGGGACCGCCGGCACCATATATTTT. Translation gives CAISRPGTAGTIYF.

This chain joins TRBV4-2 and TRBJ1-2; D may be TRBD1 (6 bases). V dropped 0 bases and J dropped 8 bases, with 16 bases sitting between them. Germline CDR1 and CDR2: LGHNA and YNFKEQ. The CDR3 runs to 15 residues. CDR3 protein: CASSQDRPGANGYTF. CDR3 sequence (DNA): TGTGCCAGCAGCCAAGATAGGCCAGGGGCAAACGGCTACACCTTC.

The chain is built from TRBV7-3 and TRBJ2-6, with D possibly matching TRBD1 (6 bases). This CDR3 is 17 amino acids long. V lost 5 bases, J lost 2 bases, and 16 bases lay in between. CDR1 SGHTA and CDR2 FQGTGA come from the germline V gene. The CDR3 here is CASSLTGSLTGANVLTF. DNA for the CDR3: TGTGCCAGCAGCCTTACAGGGAGTCTCACTGGGGCCAACGTCCTGACTTTC.

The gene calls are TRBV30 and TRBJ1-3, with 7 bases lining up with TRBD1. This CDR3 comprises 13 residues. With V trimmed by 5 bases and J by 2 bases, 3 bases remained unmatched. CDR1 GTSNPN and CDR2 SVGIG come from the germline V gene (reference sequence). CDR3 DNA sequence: TGTGCCTGGGGGAGGGGGCCTGGAAACACCATATATTTT. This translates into CAWGRGPGNTIYF.

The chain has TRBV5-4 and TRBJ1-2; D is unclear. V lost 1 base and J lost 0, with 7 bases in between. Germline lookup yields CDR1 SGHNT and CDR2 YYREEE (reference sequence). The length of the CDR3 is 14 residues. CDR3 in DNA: TGTGCCAGCAGCTTGCAACAAACTAACTATGGCTACACCTTC. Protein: CASSLQQTNYGYTF.

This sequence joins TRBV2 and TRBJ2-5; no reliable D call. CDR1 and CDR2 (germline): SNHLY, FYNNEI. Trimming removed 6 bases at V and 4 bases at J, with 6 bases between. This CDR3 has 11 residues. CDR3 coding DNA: TGTGCCAGCAGGGCCTTAGAGACCCAGTACTTC. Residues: CASRALETQYF. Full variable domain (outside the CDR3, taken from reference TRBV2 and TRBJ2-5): EPEVTQTPSHQVTQMGQEVILRCVPISNHLYFYWYRQILGQKVEFLVSFYNNEISEKSEIFDDQFSVERPDGSNFTLKIRSTKLEDSAMYFCASRALETQYFGPGTRLLVL.

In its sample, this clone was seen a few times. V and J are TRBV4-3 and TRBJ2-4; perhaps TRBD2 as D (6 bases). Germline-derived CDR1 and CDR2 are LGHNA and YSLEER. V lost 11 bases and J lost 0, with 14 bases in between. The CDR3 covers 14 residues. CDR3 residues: CAGGHTLAKNIQYF. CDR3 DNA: TGCGCCGGAGGGCACACTTTAGCCAAAAACATTCAGTACTTC.

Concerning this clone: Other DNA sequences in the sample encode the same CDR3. The CDR3 DNA follows: TGTGCCAGCAGTTTATCGGGGGGGAACACTGAAGCTTTCTTT. Its translation is CASSLSGGNTEAFF. The chain carries TRBV27 and TRBJ1-1, with D maybe TRBD1 (5 bases). The CDR3 is made up of 14 amino acids. The germline V gene encodes CDR1 MNHEY and CDR2 SMNVEV (reference sequence). With 0 bases removed from V and 1 base from J, the gap between germline ends came to 6 bases.

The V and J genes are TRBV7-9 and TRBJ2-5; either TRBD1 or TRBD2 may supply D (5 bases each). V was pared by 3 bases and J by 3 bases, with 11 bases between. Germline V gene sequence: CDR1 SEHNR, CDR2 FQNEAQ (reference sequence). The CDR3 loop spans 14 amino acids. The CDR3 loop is CASSLQGVKETQYF. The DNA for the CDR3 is TGTGCCAGCAGCTTGCAGGGAGTAAAAGAGACCCAGTACTTC.

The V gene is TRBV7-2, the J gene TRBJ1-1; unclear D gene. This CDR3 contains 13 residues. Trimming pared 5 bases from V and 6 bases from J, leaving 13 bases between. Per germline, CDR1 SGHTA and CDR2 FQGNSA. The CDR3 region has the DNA TGTGCCAGCAGCCCCAGAGAGGGTTCTGAAGCTTTCTTT. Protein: CASSPREGSEAFF.

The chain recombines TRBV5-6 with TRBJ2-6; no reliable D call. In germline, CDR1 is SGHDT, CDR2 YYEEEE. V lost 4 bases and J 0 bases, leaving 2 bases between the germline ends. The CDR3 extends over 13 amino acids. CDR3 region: CASSISGANVLTF. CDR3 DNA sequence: TGTGCCAGCAGCATCTCTGGGGCCAACGTCCTGACTTTC.

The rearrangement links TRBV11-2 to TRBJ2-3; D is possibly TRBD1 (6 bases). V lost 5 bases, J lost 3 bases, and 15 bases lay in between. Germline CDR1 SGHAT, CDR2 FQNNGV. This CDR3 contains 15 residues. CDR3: CASSPQGFRTDTQYF. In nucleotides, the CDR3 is TGTGCCAGCAGCCCTCAGGGGTTTCGAACAGATACGCAGTATTTT.

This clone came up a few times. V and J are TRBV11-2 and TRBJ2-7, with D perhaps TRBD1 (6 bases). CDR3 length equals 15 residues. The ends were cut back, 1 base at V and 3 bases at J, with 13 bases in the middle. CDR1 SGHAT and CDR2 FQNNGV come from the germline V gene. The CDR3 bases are TGTGCCAGCAGCTTAGGGGGGCTCTTTTACTACGAGCAGTACTTC. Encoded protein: CASSLGGLFYYEQYF.

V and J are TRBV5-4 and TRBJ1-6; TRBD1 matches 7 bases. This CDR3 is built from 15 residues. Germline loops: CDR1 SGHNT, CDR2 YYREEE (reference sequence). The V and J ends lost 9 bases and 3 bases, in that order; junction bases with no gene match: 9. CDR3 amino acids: CATNRGADYNSPLHF. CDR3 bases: TGTGCCACCAACAGGGGCGCTGACTATAATTCACCCCTCCACTTT.

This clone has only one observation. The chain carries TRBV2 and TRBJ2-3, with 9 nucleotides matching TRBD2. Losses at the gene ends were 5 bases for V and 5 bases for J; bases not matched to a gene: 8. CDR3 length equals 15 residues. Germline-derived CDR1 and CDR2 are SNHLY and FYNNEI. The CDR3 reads CASSISRGGRDTQYF. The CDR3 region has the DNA TGTGCCAGCAGTATCTCGCGGGGGGGCCGAGATACGCAGTATTTT.

CDR3 protein: CASSLVSGSNGEQFF. CDR3 nucleotide sequence: TGTGCCAGCAGCTTAGTTAGCGGGAGTAACGGTGAGCAGTTCTTC. The V gene is TRBV11-2, the J gene TRBJ2-1; TRBD2 matches 9 bases. This CDR3 has 15 residues. Trimming took 1 base from V and 9 from J; bases not matched to a gene: 7. Germline V CDR1 and CDR2: SGHAT, FQNNGV.

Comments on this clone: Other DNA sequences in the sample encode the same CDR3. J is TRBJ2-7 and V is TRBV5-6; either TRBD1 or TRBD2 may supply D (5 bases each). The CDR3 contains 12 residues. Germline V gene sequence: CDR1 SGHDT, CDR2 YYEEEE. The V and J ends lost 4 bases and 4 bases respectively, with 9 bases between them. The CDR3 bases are TGTGCCAGCAGCAGGGACGTTTACGAGCAGTACTTC. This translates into CASSRDVYEQYF.

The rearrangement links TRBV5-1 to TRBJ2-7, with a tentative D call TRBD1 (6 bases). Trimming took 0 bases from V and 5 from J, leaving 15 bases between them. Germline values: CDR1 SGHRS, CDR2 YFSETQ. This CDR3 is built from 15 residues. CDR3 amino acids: CASSLAPRQEDEQYF. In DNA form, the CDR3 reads TGCGCCAGCAGCTTGGCTCCGCGACAGGAGGACGAGCAGTACTTC.

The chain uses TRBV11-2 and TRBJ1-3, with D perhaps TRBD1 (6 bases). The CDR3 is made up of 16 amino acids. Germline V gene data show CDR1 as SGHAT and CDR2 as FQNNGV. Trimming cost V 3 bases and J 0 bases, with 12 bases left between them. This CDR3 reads CASSFQGLISGNTIYF. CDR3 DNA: TGTGCCAGCAGCTTCCAGGGGCTTATCTCTGGAAACACCATATATTTT.

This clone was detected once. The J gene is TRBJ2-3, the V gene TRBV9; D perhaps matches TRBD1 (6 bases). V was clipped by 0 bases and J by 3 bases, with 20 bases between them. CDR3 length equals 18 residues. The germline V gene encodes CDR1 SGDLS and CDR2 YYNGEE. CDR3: CASSVATPTGWETDTQYF. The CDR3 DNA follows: TGTGCCAGCAGCGTAGCTACACCGACAGGCTGGGAGACAGATACGCAGTATTTT.

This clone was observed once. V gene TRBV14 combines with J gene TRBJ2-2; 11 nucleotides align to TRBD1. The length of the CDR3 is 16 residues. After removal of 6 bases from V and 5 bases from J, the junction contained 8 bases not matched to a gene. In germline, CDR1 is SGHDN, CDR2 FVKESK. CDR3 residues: CASRPSGTGGTGELFF. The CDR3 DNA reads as TGTGCCAGCAGACCATCTGGGACAGGGGGGACCGGGGAGCTGTTTTTT.

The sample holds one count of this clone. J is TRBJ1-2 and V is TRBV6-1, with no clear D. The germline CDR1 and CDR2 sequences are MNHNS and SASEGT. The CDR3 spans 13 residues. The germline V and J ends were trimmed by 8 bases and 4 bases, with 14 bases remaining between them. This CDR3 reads CASQRQDLYGYTF. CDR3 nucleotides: TGTGCCAGCCAGCGGCAGGACCTCTATGGCTACACCTTC.

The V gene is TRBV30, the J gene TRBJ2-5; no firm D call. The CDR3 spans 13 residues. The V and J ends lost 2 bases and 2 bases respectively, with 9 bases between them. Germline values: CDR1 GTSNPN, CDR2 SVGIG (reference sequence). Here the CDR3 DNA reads TGTGCCTGGAGTCGGTCAGCACAAGAGACCCAGTACTTC. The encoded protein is CAWSRSAQETQYF.

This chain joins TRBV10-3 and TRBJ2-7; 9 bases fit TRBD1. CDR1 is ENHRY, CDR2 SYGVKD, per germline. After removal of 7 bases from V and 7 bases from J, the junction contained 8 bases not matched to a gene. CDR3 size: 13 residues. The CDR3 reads CAITGQGVTEQYF. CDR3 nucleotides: TGTGCCATCACGGGACAGGGAGTTACGGAGCAGTACTTC.

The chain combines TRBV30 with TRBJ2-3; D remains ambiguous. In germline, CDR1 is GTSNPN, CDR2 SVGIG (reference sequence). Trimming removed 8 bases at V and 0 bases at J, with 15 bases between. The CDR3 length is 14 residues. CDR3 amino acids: CALASGPSTDTQYF. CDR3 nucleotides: TGTGCCCTTGCAAGTGGCCCTAGCACAGATACGCAGTATTTT.

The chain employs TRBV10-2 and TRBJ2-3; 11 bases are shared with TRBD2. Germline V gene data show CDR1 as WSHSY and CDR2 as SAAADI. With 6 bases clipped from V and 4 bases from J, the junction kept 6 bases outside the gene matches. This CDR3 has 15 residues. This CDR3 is CASRVAGGRADTQYF. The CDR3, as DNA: TGCGCCAGCAGGGTAGCGGGAGGGAGGGCAGATACGCAGTATTTT.

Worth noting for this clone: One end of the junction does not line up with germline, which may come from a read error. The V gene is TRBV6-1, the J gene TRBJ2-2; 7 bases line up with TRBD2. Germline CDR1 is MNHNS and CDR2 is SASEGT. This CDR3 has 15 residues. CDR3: CAISDSGTGTGELFF. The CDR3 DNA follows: TGTGCCATCAGTGACAGCGGGACGGGGACCGGGGAGCTGTTTTTT.

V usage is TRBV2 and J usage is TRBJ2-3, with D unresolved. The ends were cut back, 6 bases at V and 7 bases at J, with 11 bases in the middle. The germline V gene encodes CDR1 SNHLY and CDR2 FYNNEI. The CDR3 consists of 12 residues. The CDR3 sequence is CASRALTNTQYF. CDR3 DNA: TGTGCCAGCAGGGCCCTCACGAATACGCAGTATTTT.